These 15 T cell receptor beta chains share one sample of origin, sequenced in a study of cytomegalovirus exposure and HLA in healthy donors (dated by TCRdb to about 2017). Library generation was performed with the immunoSEQ multiplex PCR assay. TCRdb obtained this table from immuneACCESS and retained in-frame rearrangements with V and J assigned. These tables miss some clones; where compared with another copy, unresolved V genes account for less than half of the shortfall, and the remainder is unexplained. Recorded for this sample are 300,000 to 400,000 clones; around 86% of them occurred a single time. The biggest ten clones account for 0.65% to 0.95% of the sample. The sequencing sample was made of PBMCs. The receptors were sampled from a woman between 18 and 30 years old in good health and CMV-seronegative.

The CDR3: CASHDPRETQYF. The CDR3 DNA follows: TGTGCCAGCCACGACCCTAGGGAGACCCAGTACTTC. The gene calls are TRBV6-5 and TRBJ2-5; D is uncertain. Germline V gene data show CDR1 as MNHEY and CDR2 as SVGAGI. Between the trimmed V and J ends, which lost 8 bases and 5 bases, there was a span of 12 bases. The CDR3 length is 12 residues.

The rearrangement uses TRBV4-1 and TRBJ2-7; 7 nucleotides line up with TRBD1. Germline-derived CDR1 and CDR2 are MGHRA and YSYEKL. Trimming cost V 6 bases and J 0 bases; bases outside gene matches: 5. The CDR3 length is 14 residues. CDR3 sequence: CASRSPGGSYEQYF. The CDR3 nucleotides are TGCGCCAGCAGGTCCCCAGGGGGCTCCTACGAGCAGTACTTC.

The genes are TRBV5-1 and TRBJ2-1; 9 bases are a match to TRBD2. Germline V gene sequence: CDR1 SGHRS, CDR2 YFSETQ. This CDR3 contains 15 residues. V dropped 4 bases and J dropped 5; count of bases not matched to a gene: 7. The CDR3 DNA sequence: TGCGCCAGCAGCCCCTTAGCGGGAGCGGACAATGAGCAGTTCTTC. Translation: CASSPLAGADNEQFF.

Of note for this clone: The conserved phenylalanine or tryptophan is not found at the CDR3 terminus, so this likely reflects a read error. The limits of the CDR3 on the DNA are not certain, so only TCRdb's listed CDR3 is given. The chain combines TRBV7-8 with TRBJ1-4; the tabulated D call, TRBD1, remains unverified against the DNA. Germline V gene data show CDR1 as SGHVS and CDR2 as FQNEAQ. Including both end residues, the CDR3 is 10 amino acids long. CDR3 sequence reads: CASSLLGQGE.

The chain is built from TRBV30 and TRBJ2-1; possible D gene TRBD2, 7 bases. Germline V gene lookup returns CDR1 GTSNPN and CDR2 SVGIG (reference sequence). CDR3 length equals 15 residues. The V end lost 2 bases, the J end lost 1 base, and 12 bases lay between the germline ends. DNA of the CDR3: TGTGCCTGGAGTCGACGGGGGGCATCCTACAATGAGCAGTTCTTC. This gives the protein CAWSRRGASYNEQFF.

This rearrangement joins TRBV4-1 to TRBJ2-5, with 9 nucleotides matching TRBD2. The CDR3 totals 15 residues. CDR1 is MGHRA and CDR2 is YSYEKL in the germline V gene. J gave up 5 bases and V 0 bases, and 4 bases lay outside the gene matches. CDR3 amino acids: CASSQEGSGGETQYF. The CDR3 nucleotides read TGCGCCAGCAGCCAAGAAGGGAGCGGGGGGGAGACCCAGTACTTC.

The chain uses TRBV19 and TRBJ1-2; no definite D call. Germline CDR1 LNHDA, CDR2 SQIVND (reference sequence). The ends were cut back, 9 bases at V and 1 base at J, with 12 bases in the middle. The CDR3 spans 13 residues. The CDR3 sequence: CASYPLSNYGYTF. The CDR3 bases are TGTGCCAGCTATCCTCTTAGTAACTATGGCTACACCTTC.

This rearrangement joins TRBV7-2 to TRBJ1-1, with D maybe TRBD1 (6 bases). With 3 bases removed from V and 2 bases from J, the gap between germline ends came to 10 bases. Per germline, CDR1 SGHTA and CDR2 FQGNSA. The CDR3 runs to 14 residues. The CDR3 DNA reads TGTGCCAGCAGCTTCAGGGGAGAAAACACTGAAGCTTTCTTT. Its protein is CASSFRGENTEAFF. Full variable domain (missing parts from reference TRBV7-2 and TRBJ1-1): GAGVSQSPSNKVTEKGKDVELRCDPISGHTALYWYRQSLGQGLEFLIYFQGNSAPDKSGLPSDRFSAERTGGSVSTLTIQRTQQEDSAVYLCASSFRGENTEAFFGQGTRLTVV.

The chain uses TRBV6-5 and TRBJ1-4, with TRBD1 as a possible D gene (5 bases). Trimming took off 5 bases at V and 4 bases at J, with 11 bases between the two ends. In germline, CDR1 is MNHEY, CDR2 SVGAGI. CDR3 size: 14 residues. CDR3 DNA: TGTGCCAGCAGTAGCCGTGACAGTAATGAAAAACTGTTTTTT. This gives the protein CASSSRDSNEKLFF.

The chain carries TRBV19 and TRBJ2-3; TRBD2 agrees at 14 bases. Trimming cost V 1 base and J 5 bases; bases outside gene matches: 5. The CDR3 contains 17 residues. The germline V gene encodes CDR1 LNHDA and CDR2 SQIVND (reference sequence). CDR3 nucleotide sequence: TGTGCCAGTAGTATAGCCGACGGACTAGCGGGAGGAGATACGCAGTATTTT. Protein product: CASSIADGLAGGDTQYF.

J is TRBJ1-4 and V is TRBV27; the D gene is possibly TRBD1 (5 bases). Trimming left V 5 bases short and J 0 bases short, with 16 bases between. CDR1 is MNHEY, CDR2 SMNVEV, per germline (reference sequence). The CDR3 length is 17 residues. The CDR3 loop is CASSRGAGRATNEKLFF. The CDR3 nucleotides are TGTGCCAGCAGTCGAGGGGCGGGGAGGGCAACTAATGAAAAACTGTTTTTT.

The chain couples TRBV28 to TRBJ1-1, with TRBD1 identical over 9 bases. Trimming took 7 bases from V and 0 from J; bases not matched to a gene: 6. Germline CDR1 MDHEN, CDR2 SYDVKM. The CDR3 spans 15 residues. CDR3 protein: CASKETGGLNTEAFF. The CDR3, as DNA: TGTGCCAGCAAAGAGACAGGGGGGCTGAACACTGAAGCTTTCTTT.

The chain links TRBV5-4 to TRBJ2-6; a possible D gene is TRBD1 (6 bases). Trimming stripped 4 bases from V and 0 bases from J, with 14 bases between. CDR3 length: 17 residues. The V gene's germline CDR1 is SGHNT and CDR2 YYREEE (reference sequence). DNA of the CDR3: TGTGCCAGCAGCGGGGCAGGGGCCTCCTCTGGGGCCAACGTCCTGACTTTC. Translated: CASSGAGASSGANVLTF.

This chain joins TRBV7-9 and TRBJ2-1, with a weak D call TRBD1 (6 bases). CDR1 and CDR2 from the germline V gene are SEHNR and FQNEAQ (reference sequence). Trimming left V 4 bases short and J 10 bases short, with 17 bases between. This CDR3 is built from 14 residues. CDR3 amino acids: CASSSPNRDGEQFF. The CDR3 coding sequence is TGTGCCAGCAGCTCACCAAACAGGGATGGGGAGCAGTTCTTC.

The gene calls are TRBV5-1 and TRBJ1-2; TRBD1 matches at 7 bases. J was trimmed by 4 bases and V by 0 bases; bases with no gene match: 3. Germline lookup yields CDR1 SGHRS and CDR2 YFSETQ. The CDR3 covers 14 residues. The CDR3 bases are TGCGCCAGCAGCTTGGAAGGGGGCTTCTATGGCTACACCTTC. Protein sequence: CASSLEGGFYGYTF.